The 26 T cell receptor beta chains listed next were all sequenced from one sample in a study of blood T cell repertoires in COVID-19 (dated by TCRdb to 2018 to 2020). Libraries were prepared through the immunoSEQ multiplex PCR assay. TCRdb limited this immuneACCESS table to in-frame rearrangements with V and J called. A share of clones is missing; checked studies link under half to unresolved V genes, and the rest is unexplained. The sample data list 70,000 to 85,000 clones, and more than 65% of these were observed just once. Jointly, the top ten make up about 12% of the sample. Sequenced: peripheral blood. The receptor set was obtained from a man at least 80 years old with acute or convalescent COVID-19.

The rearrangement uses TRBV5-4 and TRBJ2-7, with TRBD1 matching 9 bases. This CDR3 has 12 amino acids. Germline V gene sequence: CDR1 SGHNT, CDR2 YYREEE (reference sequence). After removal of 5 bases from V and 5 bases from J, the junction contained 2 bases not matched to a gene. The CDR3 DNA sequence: TGTGCCAGCAGTCGGGACAGGGACGAGCAGTACTTC. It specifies CASSRDRDEQYF.

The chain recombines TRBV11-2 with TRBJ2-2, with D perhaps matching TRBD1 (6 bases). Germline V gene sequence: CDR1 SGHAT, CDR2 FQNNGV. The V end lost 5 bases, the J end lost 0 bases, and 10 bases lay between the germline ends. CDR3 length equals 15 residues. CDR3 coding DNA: TGTGCCAGCAGCCAGACAGGCGCGAACACCGGGGAGCTGTTTTTT. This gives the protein CASSQTGANTGELFF.

The CDR3 loop is CASSLNQDTEAFF. The DNA for the CDR3 is TGTGCCAGCAGCTTAAATCAGGACACTGAAGCTTTCTTT. V gene TRBV7-3 combines with J gene TRBJ1-1; D not resolved. The CDR3 runs to 13 residues. Germline V gene lookup returns CDR1 SGHTA and CDR2 FQGTGA. The V and J ends lost 1 base and 3 bases respectively, with 6 bases between them.

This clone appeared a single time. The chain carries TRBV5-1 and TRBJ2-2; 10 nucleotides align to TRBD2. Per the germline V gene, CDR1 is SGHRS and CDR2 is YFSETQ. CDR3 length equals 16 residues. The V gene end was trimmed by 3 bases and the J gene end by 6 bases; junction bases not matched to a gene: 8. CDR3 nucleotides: TGCGCCAGCAGCTACCAAGCGGGGGGGCTGTCCGGGGAGCTGTTTTTT. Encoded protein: CASSYQAGGLSGELFF.

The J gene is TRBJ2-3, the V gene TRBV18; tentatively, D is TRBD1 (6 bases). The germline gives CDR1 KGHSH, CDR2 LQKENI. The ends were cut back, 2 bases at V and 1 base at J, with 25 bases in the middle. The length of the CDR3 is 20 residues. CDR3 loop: CASSPSRPQGPTVGTDTQYF. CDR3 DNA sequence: TGTGCCAGCTCACCATCCCGGCCACAGGGCCCGACAGTGGGCACAGATACGCAGTATTTT.

The CDR3 loop reads CASSRSRDRDEQYF. CDR3 nucleotides: TGTGCCAGCAGTCGGTCCCGGGACAGGGACGAGCAGTACTTC. The chain combines TRBV6-2 or TRBV6-3 with TRBJ2-7, with 9 bases matching TRBD1. Germline trimming cut 5 bases from V and 5 bases from J; bases unmatched to any gene: 7. The CDR3 totals 14 residues. CDR1 is MNHEY, CDR2 SVGEGT, per germline.

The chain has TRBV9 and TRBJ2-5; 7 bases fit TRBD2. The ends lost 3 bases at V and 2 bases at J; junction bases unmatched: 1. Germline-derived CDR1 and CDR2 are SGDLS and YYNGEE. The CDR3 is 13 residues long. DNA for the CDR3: TGTGCCAGCAGCGCCGGGGGGCAAGAGACCCAGTACTTC. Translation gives CASSAGGQETQYF.

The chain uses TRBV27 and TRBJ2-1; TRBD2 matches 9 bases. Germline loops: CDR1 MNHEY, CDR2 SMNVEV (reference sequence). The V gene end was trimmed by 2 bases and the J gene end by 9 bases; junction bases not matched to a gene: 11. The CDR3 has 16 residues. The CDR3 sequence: CASSLGPAGGIGEQFF. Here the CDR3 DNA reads TGTGCCAGCAGTTTAGGCCCAGCGGGGGGAATAGGTGAGCAGTTCTTC.

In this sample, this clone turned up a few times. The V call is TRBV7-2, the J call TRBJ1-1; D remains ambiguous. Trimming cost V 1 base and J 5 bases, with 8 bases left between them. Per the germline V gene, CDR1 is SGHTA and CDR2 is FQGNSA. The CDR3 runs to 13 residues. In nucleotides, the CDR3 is TGTGCCAGCAGCTTAGGAAGGGAGACTGAAGCTTTCTTT. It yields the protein CASSLGRETEAFF.

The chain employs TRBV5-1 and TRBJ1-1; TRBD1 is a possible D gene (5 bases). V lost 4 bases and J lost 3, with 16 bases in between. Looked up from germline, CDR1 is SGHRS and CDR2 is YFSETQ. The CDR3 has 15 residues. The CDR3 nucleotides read TGCGCCAGCAGCGGGGGAGGAGGTTTTGACACTGAAGCTTTCTTT. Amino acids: CASSGGGGFDTEAFF.

The CDR3 nucleotides read TGTGCCATCAGTGAGGGACAGGGGGCCGAGGGCTACACCTTC. As protein: CAISEGQGAEGYTF. The chain couples TRBV10-3 to TRBJ1-2; 11 bases agree with TRBD1. This CDR3 region has 14 residues. Germline-derived CDR1 and CDR2 are ENHRY and SYGVKD. V shed 2 bases, J shed 8 bases, and the junction held 4 bases outside the gene matches.

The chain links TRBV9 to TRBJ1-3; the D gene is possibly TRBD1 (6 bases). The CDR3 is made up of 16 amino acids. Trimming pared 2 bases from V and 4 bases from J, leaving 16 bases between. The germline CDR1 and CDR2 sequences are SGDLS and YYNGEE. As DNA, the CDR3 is TGTGCCAGCAGCGTGTCCTCGGACAGTCAAGGAAACACCATATATTTT. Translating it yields CASSVSSDSQGNTIYF. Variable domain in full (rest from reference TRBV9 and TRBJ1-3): DSGVTQTPKHLITATGQRVTLRCSPRSGDLSVYWYQQSLDQGLQFLIQYYNGEERAKGNILERFSAQQFPDLHSELNLSSLELGDSALYFCASSVSSDSQGNTIYFGEGSWLTVV.

CDR3 loop: CASSPPGLAGGTGELFF. The CDR3 DNA is TGTGCCAGCTCACCGCCGGGACTAGCGGGGGGCACCGGGGAGCTGTTTTTT. The chain couples TRBV18 to TRBJ2-2; the match to TRBD2 covers 15 bases. Germline CDR1 is KGHSH and CDR2 is LQKENI. After removal of 3 bases from V and 4 bases from J, the junction contained 3 bases not matched to a gene. There are 17 residues in the CDR3. The entire variable domain, with the rest obtained from reference TRBV18 and TRBJ2-2, is as follows: NAGVMQNPRHLVRRRGQEARLRCSPMKGHSHVYWYRQLPEEGLKFMVYLQKENIIDESGMPKERFSAEFPKEGPSILRIQQVVRGDSAAYFCASSPPGLAGGTGELFFGEGSRLTVL.

In nucleotides, the CDR3 is TGTGCCAGTAGTATGAGGGTTGATCAGCCCCAGCATTTT. Amino acid sequence: CASSMRVDQPQHF. The rearrangement joins TRBV19 to TRBJ1-5; D ambiguous. CDR1 and CDR2 (germline): LNHDA, SQIVND (reference sequence). V was clipped by 3 bases and J by 5 bases, with 8 bases between them. The CDR3 loop spans 13 amino acids.

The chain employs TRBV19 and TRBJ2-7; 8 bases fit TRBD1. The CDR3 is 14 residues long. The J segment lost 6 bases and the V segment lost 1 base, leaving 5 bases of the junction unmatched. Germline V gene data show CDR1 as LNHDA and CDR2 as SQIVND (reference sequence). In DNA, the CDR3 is TGTGCCAGTAGTATAGTTGCGACAGGGGCCGAGCAGTACTTC. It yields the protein CASSIVATGAEQYF.

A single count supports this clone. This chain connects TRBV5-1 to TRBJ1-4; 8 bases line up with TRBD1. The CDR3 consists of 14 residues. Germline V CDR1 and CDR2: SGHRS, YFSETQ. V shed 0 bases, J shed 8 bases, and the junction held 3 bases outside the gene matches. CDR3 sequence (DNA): TGCGCCAGCAGCTTGGAACAGGGGGGAGAAAAACTGTTTTTT. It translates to CASSLEQGGEKLFF.

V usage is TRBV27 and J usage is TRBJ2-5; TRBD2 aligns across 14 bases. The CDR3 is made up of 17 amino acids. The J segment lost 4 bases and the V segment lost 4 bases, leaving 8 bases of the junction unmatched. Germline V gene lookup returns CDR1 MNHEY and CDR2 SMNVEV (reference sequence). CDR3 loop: CASSSRTSGGLGETQYF. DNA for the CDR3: TGTGCCAGCAGTTCCCGGACTAGCGGGGGGTTGGGAGAGACCCAGTACTTC.

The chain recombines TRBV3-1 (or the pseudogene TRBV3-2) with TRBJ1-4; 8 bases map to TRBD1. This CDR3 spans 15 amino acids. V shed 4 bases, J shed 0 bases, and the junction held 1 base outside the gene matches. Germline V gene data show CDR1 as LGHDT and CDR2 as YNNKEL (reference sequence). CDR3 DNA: TGTGCCAGCAGCCGGACAGGGTCAACTAATGAAAAACTGTTTTTT. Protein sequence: CASSRTGSTNEKLFF.

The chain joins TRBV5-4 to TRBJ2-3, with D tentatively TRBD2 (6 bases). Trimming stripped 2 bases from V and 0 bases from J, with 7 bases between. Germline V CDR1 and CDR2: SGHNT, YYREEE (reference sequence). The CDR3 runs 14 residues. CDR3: CASSLRGSTDTQYF. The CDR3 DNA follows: TGTGCCAGCAGCTTACGGGGGAGCACAGATACGCAGTATTTT.

The CDR3 here is CASSLDVRGQRYGYTF. CDR3 nucleotide sequence: TGTGCCAGCAGCTTGGACGTCAGGGGGCAGCGCTATGGCTACACCTTC. The chain joins TRBV5-4 to TRBJ1-2; 8 nucleotides match TRBD1. With 0 bases clipped from V and 4 bases from J, the junction kept 8 bases outside the gene matches. The CDR3 contains 16 residues. CDR1 is SGHNT, CDR2 YYREEE, per germline (reference sequence).

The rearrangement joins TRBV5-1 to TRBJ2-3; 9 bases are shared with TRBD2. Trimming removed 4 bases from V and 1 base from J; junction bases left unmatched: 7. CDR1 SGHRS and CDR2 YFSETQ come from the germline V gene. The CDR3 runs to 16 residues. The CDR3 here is CASSVRGGAGTDTQYF. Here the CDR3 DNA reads TGCGCCAGCAGCGTACGCGGGGGGGCGGGCACAGATACGCAGTATTTT.

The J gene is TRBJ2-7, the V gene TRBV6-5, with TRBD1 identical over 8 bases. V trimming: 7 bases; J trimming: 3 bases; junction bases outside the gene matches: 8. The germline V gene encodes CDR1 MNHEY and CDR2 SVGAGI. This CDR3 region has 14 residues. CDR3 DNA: TGTGCCAGCACCGACAGGGGACAAGGCTACGAGCAGTACTTC. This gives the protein CASTDRGQGYEQYF.

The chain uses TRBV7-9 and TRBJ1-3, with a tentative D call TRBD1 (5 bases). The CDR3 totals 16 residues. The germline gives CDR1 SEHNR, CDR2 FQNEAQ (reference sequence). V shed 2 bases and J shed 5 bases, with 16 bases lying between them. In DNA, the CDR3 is TGTGCCAGCAGCTTATCCGCAGGGTTCGGACGAAACACCATATATTTT. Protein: CASSLSAGFGRNTIYF.

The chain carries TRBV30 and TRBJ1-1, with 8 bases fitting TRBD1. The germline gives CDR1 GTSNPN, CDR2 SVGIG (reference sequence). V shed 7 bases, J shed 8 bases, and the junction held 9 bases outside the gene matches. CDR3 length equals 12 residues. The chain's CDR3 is CALGQEILEAFF. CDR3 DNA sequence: TGTGCCTTGGGACAGGAAATTCTAGAAGCTTTCTTT.

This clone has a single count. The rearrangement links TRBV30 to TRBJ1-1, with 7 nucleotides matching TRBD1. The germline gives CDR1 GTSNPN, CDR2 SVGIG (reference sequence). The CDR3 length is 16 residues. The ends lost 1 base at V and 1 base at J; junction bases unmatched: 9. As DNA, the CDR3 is TGTGCCTGGAGTGAAGTGAGGGGGCGGGCGAACACTGAAGCTTTCTTT. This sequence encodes CAWSEVRGRANTEAFF.

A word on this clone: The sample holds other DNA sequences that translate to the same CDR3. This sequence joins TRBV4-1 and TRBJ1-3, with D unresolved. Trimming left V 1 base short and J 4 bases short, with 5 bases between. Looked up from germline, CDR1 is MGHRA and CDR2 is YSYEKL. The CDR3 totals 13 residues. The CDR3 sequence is CASSQGPGNTIYF. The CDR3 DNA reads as TGCGCCAGCAGCCAAGGGCCCGGAAACACCATATATTTT.